This T cell receptor beta chain was sequenced in a study of T-cell memory formation after mild COVID-19. As for the study in general: TCR clusters were mostly confined to one donor each. Regarding the study as a whole: The CD4+ clones that contracted clustered mainly within CM and EM, and the CD8+ clones concentrated in EMRA.

The CDR3 is 14 amino acids. V was shortened by 6 bases and J by 4 bases, with 15 bases between the two germline ends. TCRdb used MiXCR to reprocess the 5' RACE reads, holding one entry per CDR3 protein. Of fewer than 700,000 distinct CDR3 sequences in the sample, roughly 17% were seen once. As to this clonotype: Its antigen is undetermined.

This chain joins TRBV12-3 or TRBV12-4 and TRBJ1-1, with D tentatively TRBD1 (5 bases). The clonotype originates from an adult woman who had mild COVID-19 (a few samples of this study predate the infection). Cell type and time point are not known. Material for sequencing was PBMCs or a T cell subset sorted from them (not recorded which). The CDR3 loop is CASSPDSLGTEAFF. CDR3 nucleotides: TGTGCCAGCAGCCCCGACAGTCTCGGCACTGAAGCTTTCTTT.